These 19 T cell receptor beta chains were sequenced from one sample in a study of T cell repertoires in cytomegalovirus infection (dated by TCRdb to about 2019). Sequencing used an Illumina HiSeq 1500. TCRdb reanalyzed the raw reads on its own, using fastp at Q25 for trimming and MiXCR for clone calling, and kept in-frame beta chains. Under each unique CDR3 protein, matching rows form one entry showing the most common genes and DNA. This sample has about 570,000 distinct CDR3 sequences in its table, and approximately 40% of those were observed once. In total, the top ten clones hold 48% of the sample. The meaning of the sample's treatment or condition label: in vitro stimulation with specific CMV peptide epitopes to enrich CMV-specific T cells. What these receptors recognize is not known. The input for sequencing was cultured PBMCs, taken from culture after CMV antigen stimulation. The receptors shown here come from a human donor in good health (CMV status not recorded). Some clones in this sample may be carry-over from other donors' samples.

The chain has TRBV25-1 and TRBJ2-5; 8 bases fit TRBD1. Germline trimming cut 9 bases from V and 2 bases from J; bases unmatched to any gene: 8. This CDR3 has 14 residues. The V gene's germline CDR1 is MGHDK and CDR2 SYGVNS. The CDR3 nucleotides read TGTGCCAGTAAGGACAGGGTGCGTCAAGAGACCCAGTACTTC. Its protein product is CASKDRVRQETQYF.

This clonotype was picked up a small number of times. This chain uses TRBV7-8 with TRBJ2-7, with D perhaps matching TRBD1 or TRBD2 (6 bases each). The germline V gene encodes CDR1 SGHVS and CDR2 FQNEAQ. Trimming took off 6 bases at V and 4 bases at J, with 13 bases between the two ends. The CDR3 runs 13 residues. The CDR3 DNA is TGTGCCAGCAGGAACAGAGGGGGGTACGAGCAGTACTTC. It is translated as CASRNRGGYEQYF.

The rearrangement uses TRBV12-3 or TRBV12-4 and TRBJ1-3; D is unclear. CDR3 size: 16 residues. Trimming took off 3 bases at V and 1 base at J, with 13 bases between the two ends. In DNA form, the CDR3 reads TGTGCCAGCAGTTTTAGGTTTGCGGGGTCTGGAAACACCATATATTTT. Protein product: CASSFRFAGSGNTIYF.

V gene TRBV20-1 combines with J gene TRBJ2-3; 8 nucleotides match TRBD2. Trimming took 6 bases from V and 6 from J; bases not matched to a gene: 11. This CDR3 region has 14 residues. Germline assignment: CDR1 DFQATT and CDR2 SNEGSKA (reference sequence). This chain's CDR3 is CSAIGGATTDTQYF. CDR3 in DNA: TGCAGTGCCATCGGGGGGGCCACCACGGATACGCAGTATTTT.

This clonotype was picked up many times. The V and J genes are TRBV7-2 and TRBJ2-7, with 8 bases fitting TRBD1. Germline loops: CDR1 SGHTA, CDR2 FQGNSA. The CDR3 loop spans 15 amino acids. V was pared by 1 base and J by 2 bases, with 4 bases of the junction left unmatched. This chain's CDR3 is CASSLGRQGPYEQYF. DNA for the CDR3: TGTGCCAGCAGCTTAGGCCGACAGGGGCCCTACGAGCAGTACTTC.

The chain combines TRBV5-1 with TRBJ2-5; 8 nucleotides align to TRBD2. Unmatched junction bases numbered 10, after V lost 4 bases and J lost 5 bases. Germline V gene data show CDR1 as SGHRS and CDR2 as YFSETQ. This CDR3 comprises 15 residues. CDR3 residues: CASSRVAGGGETQYF. The CDR3 coding sequence is TGCGCCAGCAGCCGAGTTGCGGGGGGAGGCGAGACCCAGTACTTC.

The chain carries TRBV7-2 and TRBJ2-5; D is undetermined. V gave up 3 bases and J gave up 0 bases, with 8 bases separating them. Germline lookup yields CDR1 SGHTA and CDR2 FQGNSA. The CDR3 consists of 14 residues. The CDR3 bases are TGTGCCAGCAGCTTTCGGGCTCACCAAGAGACCCAGTACTTC. This sequence encodes CASSFRAHQETQYF.

The table lists this clonotype with a count of one. J is TRBJ2-1 and V is TRBV4-1, with D maybe TRBD2 (6 bases). The V and J ends lost 0 bases and 8 bases respectively, with 11 bases between them. CDR1 and CDR2 (germline): MGHRA, YSYEKL. The CDR3 covers 14 residues. The CDR3 sequence is CASSQDPGVYEQFF. The CDR3 DNA reads TGCGCCAGCAGCCAAGATCCGGGGGTCTATGAGCAGTTCTTC.

This clonotype was observed many times. The rearrangement links TRBV7-2 to TRBJ2-1, with TRBD1 matching over 7 bases. V lost 5 bases, J lost 2 bases, and 12 bases stayed unmatched. The CDR3 is made up of 17 amino acids. Germline V gene data show CDR1 as SGHTA and CDR2 as FQGNSA. The CDR3: CASSGNPRDSPYNEQFF. CDR3 sequence (DNA): TGTGCCAGCAGCGGCAACCCCCGGGACAGCCCCTACAATGAGCAGTTCTTC.

This clonotype was seen a handful of times. The chain combines TRBV7-2 with TRBJ1-2, with D perhaps TRBD1 (5 bases). Germline CDR1 SGHTA, CDR2 FQGNSA. CDR3 length: 10 residues. V was cut by 10 bases and J by 11 bases, with 14 bases left in between. The CDR3 spells CATRGESYTF. The DNA of the CDR3 is TGTGCCACGAGAGGGGAATCTTACACCTTC.

This chain links TRBV18 with TRBJ1-1; TRBD1 aligns across 7 bases. The junction had 8 bases not matched to a gene; V was cut back by 6 bases and J by 1 base. CDR1 is KGHSH, CDR2 LQKENI, per germline. This CDR3 comprises 15 residues. Written as DNA, the CDR3 is TGTGCCAGCTCTCTCGGGGACAGATGGAACACTGAAGCTTTCTTT. This encodes CASSLGDRWNTEAFF.

The sample holds a few counts of this clonotype. This chain connects TRBV20-1 to TRBJ2-1; D not certain. The CDR3 is 11 residues long. Trimming took off 3 bases at V and 10 bases at J, with 10 bases between the two ends. Per the germline V gene, CDR1 is DFQATT and CDR2 is SNEGSKA (reference sequence). CDR3 residues: CSARAGREQFF. The DNA for the CDR3 is TGCAGTGCTAGGGCTGGTAGGGAGCAGTTCTTC.

J is TRBJ2-5 and V is TRBV7-2; tentatively, D is TRBD1 (6 bases). Trimming took off 1 base at V and 4 bases at J, with 19 bases between the two ends. CDR1 and CDR2 (germline): SGHTA, FQGNSA. CDR3 size: 17 residues. The CDR3 spells CASSLGGLRAVRETQYF. The DNA of the CDR3 is TGTGCCAGCAGCTTAGGGGGGCTGAGGGCCGTCCGAGAGACCCAGTACTTC.

Only a few counts were recorded for this clonotype. The rearrangement joins TRBV11-2 to TRBJ2-3; 10 bases map to TRBD2. CDR3 length: 17 amino acids. The V and J ends lost 3 bases and 0 bases, in that order; junction bases with no gene match: 6. Germline V gene sequence: CDR1 SGHAT, CDR2 FQNNGV. The CDR3 region has the DNA TGTGCCAGCAGCTTGGGACCGGGACTAGCGAGCACAGATACGCAGTATTTT. Amino acids: CASSLGPGLASTDTQYF.

This clonotype has more than one count but fewer than ten. The CDR3 spells CASSPGGSTGDSYNEQFF. In nucleotides, the CDR3 is TGTGCCAGCAGTCCTGGGGGTAGCACAGGGGACTCCTACAATGAGCAGTTCTTC. V gene TRBV6-6 combines with J gene TRBJ2-1; 7 nucleotides match TRBD1. J lost 0 bases, V lost 5 bases, and 13 bases had no gene match. Germline CDR1 MNHNY, CDR2 SVGAGI (reference sequence). There are 18 residues in the CDR3.

The chain has TRBV4-1 and TRBJ2-4; D uncertain. The CDR3 is 15 residues long. Germline CDR1 reads MGHRA; CDR2 reads YSYEKL. The ends were cut back, 1 base at V and 8 bases at J, with 15 bases in the middle. The CDR3 loop reads CASSQVLKARDIQYF. CDR3 DNA sequence: TGCGCCAGCAGCCAAGTTTTGAAAGCCCGTGACATTCAGTACTTC.

Concerning this clonotype itself: At one end the junction does not follow the germline gene, possibly because of a read error. The chain joins TRBV18 to TRBJ1-5; TRBD1 is a possible D gene (6 bases). The CDR3 covers 14 residues. Germline V gene lookup returns CDR1 KGHSH and CDR2 LQKENI. CDR3 bases: TGTGCCAACTCACCAGGGGCTTTTGGGCAGCCCCAGCATTTT. Translation: CANSPGAFGQPQHF. Complete variable domain (other parts from reference TRBV18 and TRBJ1-5): NAGVMQNPRHLVRRRGQEARLRCSPMKGHSHVYWYRQLPEEGLKFMVYLQKENIIDESGMPKERFSAEFPKEGPSILRIQQVVRGDSAAYFCANSPGAFGQPQHFGDGTRLSIL.

CDR3 sequence: CASSVFETTYGYTF. CDR3 DNA: TGTGCCAGCAGCGTATTTGAGACCACCTATGGCTACACCTTC. The V and J genes are TRBV9 and TRBJ1-2; D is uncertain. V gave up 1 base and J gave up 4 bases, with 11 bases separating them. Germline CDR1 is SGDLS and CDR2 is YYNGEE. CDR3 length: 14 amino acids.

The chain joins TRBV4-2 to TRBJ2-5, with 9 bases fitting TRBD2. In germline, CDR1 is LGHNA, CDR2 YNFKEQ. The CDR3 is 18 amino acids. V shed 3 bases and J 5 bases; nucleotides not matched to a gene: 16. The CDR3 nucleotides are TGTGCCAGCAGCCATGGGTCTGGCGGGGGGGAGGAAGGGGAGACCCAGTACTTC. It is translated as CASSHGSGGGEEGETQYF.